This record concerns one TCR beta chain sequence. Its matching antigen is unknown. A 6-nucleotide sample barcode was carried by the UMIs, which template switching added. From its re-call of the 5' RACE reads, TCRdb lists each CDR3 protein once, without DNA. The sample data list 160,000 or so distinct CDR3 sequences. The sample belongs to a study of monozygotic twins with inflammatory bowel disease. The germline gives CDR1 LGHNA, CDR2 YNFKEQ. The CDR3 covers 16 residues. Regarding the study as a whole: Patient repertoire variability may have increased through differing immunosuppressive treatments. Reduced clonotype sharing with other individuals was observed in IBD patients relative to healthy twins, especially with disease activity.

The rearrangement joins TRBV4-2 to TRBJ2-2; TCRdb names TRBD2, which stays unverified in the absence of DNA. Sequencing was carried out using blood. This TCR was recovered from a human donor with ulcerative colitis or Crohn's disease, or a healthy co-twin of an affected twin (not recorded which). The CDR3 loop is CASSQGLLPWTGELFF.